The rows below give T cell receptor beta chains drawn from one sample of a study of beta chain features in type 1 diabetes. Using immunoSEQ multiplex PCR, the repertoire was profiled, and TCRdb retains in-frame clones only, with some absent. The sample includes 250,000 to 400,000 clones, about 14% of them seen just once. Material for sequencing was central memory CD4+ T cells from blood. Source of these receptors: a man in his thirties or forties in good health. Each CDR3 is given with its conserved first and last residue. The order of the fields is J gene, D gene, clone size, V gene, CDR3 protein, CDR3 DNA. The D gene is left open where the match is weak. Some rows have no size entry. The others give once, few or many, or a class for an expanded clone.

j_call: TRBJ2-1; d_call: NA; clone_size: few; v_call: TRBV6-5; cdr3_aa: CASSYAVGFEQFF; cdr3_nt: TGTGCCAGCAGTTACGCTGTGGGCTTTGAGCAGTTCTTC
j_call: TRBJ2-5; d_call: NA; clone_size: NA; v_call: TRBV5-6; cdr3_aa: CASIGAEETQYF; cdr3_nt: TGTGCCAGCATAGGGGCTGAAGAGACCCAGTACTTC
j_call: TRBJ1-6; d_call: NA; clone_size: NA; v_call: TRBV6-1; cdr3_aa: CASSETFGNSPLHF; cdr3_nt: TGTGCCAGCAGTGAAACGTTCGGTAATTCACCCCTCCACTTT
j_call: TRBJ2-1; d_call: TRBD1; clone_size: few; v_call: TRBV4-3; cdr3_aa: CASSLTRDRGGDEQFF; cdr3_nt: TGCGCCAGCAGCCTTACCCGGGACAGGGGGGGCGATGAGCAGTTCTTC
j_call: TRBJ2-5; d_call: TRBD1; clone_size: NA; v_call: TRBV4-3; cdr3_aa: CASSQDRYDRDRVQETQYF; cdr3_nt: TGCGCCAGCAGCCAAGATCGGTATGATCGGGACAGGGTGCAAGAGACCCAGTACTTC
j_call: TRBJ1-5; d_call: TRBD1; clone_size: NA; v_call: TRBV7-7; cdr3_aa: CASSRTGRQPQHF; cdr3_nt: TGTGCCAGCAGCCGGACAGGCCGTCAGCCCCAGCATTTT
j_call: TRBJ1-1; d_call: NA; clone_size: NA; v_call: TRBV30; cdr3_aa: CAWSVWGGMNTEAFF; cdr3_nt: TGTGCCTGGAGTGTCTGGGGGGGCATGAACACTGAAGCTTTCTTT
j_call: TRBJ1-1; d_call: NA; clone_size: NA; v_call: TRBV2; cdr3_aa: CASSEWNGGGTEAFF; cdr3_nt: TGTGCCAGCAGTGAATGGAATGGGGGGGGAACTGAAGCTTTCTTT
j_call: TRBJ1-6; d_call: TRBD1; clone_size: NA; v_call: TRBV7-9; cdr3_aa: CASSSQGGVTGSPLHF; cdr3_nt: TGTGCCAGCAGCTCCCAGGGGGGGGTCACGGGTTCACCCCTCCACTTT
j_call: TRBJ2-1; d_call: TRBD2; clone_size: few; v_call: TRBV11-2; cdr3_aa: CASSYSGDEQFF; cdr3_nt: TGTGCCAGCAGCTACAGCGGGGATGAGCAGTTCTTC